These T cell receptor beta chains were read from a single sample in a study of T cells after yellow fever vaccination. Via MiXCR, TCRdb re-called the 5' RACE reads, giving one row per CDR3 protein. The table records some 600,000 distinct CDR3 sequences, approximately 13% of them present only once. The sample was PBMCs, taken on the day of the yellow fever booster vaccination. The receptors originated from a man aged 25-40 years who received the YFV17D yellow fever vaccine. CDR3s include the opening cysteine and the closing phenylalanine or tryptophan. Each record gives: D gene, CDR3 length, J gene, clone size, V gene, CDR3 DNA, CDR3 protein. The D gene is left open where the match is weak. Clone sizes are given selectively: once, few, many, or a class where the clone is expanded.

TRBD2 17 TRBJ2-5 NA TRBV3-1 TGTGCCAGCAGCCCTACGGGACTAGCGGGAACGCCAGGGGCCCAGTACTTC CASSPTGLAGTPGAQYF
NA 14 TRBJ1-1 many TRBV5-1 TGCGCCAGCAGCTTGGGAGGGGGGAACACTGAAGCTTTCTTT CASSLGGGNTEAFF
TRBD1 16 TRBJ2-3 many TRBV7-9 TGTGCCAGCAGCCTTTTACAGGGGGCTTTCACAGATACGCAGTATTTT CASSLLQGAFTDTQYF
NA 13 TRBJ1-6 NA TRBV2 TGTGCCAGCAGTGAGACGAACAGCTCACCCCTCCACTTT CASSETNSSPLHF
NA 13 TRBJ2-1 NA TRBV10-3 TGTGCCATCAGTGAATCGACTAGCAATGAGCAGTTCTTC CAISESTSNEQFF
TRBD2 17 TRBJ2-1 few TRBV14 TGTGCCAGCAGCCAGACCGTCCTAGCGGGAGCCGACAATGAGCAGTTCTTC CASSQTVLAGADNEQFF
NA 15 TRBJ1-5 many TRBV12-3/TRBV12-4 TGTGCCAGCAGTTTTTCGGGGGCGTCCAATCAGCCCCAGCATTTT CASSFSGASNQPQHF
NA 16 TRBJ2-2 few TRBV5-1 TGCGCCAGCAGCTTGCCTCGGGAAGGGTGGACCGGGGAGCTGTTTTTT CASSLPREGWTGELFF
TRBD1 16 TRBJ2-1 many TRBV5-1 TGCGCCAGCACCCCCCGGGGAGACAGGGGGCATAATGAGCAGTTCTTC CASTPRGDRGHNEQFF
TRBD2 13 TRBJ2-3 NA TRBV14 TGTGCCAGCAGGACTAGCGGGAGTTATACGCAGTATTTT CASRTSGSYTQYF
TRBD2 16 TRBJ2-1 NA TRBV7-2 TGTGCCAGCAGCTTAGCGCGTACTAGCGGGAGAAATGAGCTGTTCTTC CASSLARTSGRNELFF
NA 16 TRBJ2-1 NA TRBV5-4 TGTGCCAGCAGCTTGGCCATGACTAGCTCCTACAATGAGCAGTTCTTC CASSLAMTSSYNEQFF
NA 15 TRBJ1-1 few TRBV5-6 TGTGCCAGCAGTGACACGACAGAATATTACACTGAAGCTTTCTTT CASSDTTEYYTEAFF
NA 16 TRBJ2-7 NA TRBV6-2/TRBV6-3 TGTGCCAGCAGTTTACTGGCCGGGACGGCCGACTACGAGCAGTACTTC CASSLLAGTADYEQYF
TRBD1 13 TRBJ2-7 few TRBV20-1 TGCAGTGCGAGTAGGGACAGGGGCCACGAGCAGTACTTC CSASRDRGHEQYF
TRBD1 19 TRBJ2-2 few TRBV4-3 TGCGCCAGCAGCCAAGTACCGGGACAGGACGTCGCGAACACCGGGGAGCTGTTTTTT CASSQVPGQDVANTGELFF
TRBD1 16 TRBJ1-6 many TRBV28 TGTGCCAGCAGTCCTCAAGGGACAGCCAATAATTCACCCCTCCACTTT CASSPQGTANNSPLHF
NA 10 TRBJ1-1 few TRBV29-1 TGCAGCGGAGGGGACACTGAAGCTTTCTTT CSGGDTEAFF
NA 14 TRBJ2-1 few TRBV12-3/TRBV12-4 TGTGCCAGCAGTGTCGGGTCCTCCCGCGGGGAGCAGTTCTTC CASSVGSSRGEQFF
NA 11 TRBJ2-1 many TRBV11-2 TGTGCCAGCTCCCTGAGCGATGAGCAGTTCTTC CASSLSDEQFF
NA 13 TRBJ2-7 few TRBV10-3 TGTGCCATCAGGAGGGACCCTACCTACGAGCAGTACTTC CAIRRDPTYEQYF
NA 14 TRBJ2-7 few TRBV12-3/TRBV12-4 TGTGCCAGCGAATCGGTCGGACGAGCCTACGAGCAGTACTTC CASESVGRAYEQYF
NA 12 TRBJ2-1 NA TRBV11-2 TGTGCCAGCAGCTTACGACGGAACGAGCAGTTCTTC CASSLRRNEQFF
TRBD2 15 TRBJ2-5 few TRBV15 TGTGCCACCAGCAGTTCGACTAGCGGGGGAGAGACCCAGTACTTC CATSSSTSGGETQYF
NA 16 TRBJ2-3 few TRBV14 TGTGCCAGCAGCCACCTCCGGGACTCTCACACAGATACGCAGTATTTT CASSHLRDSHTDTQYF
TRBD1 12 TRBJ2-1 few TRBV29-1 TGCAGCGGCCTCCGACAGGGTCCCCCACAGTTCTTC CSGLRQGPPQFF
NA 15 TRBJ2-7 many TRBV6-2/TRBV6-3 TGTGCCAGCAGACAGGCAGGGGGAGGTCTCTACGAGCAGTACTTC CASRQAGGGLYEQYF
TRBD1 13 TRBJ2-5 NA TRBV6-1 TGTGCCAGCAGTCAGGGACAGGGAGCGACCCAGTACTTC CASSQGQGATQYF
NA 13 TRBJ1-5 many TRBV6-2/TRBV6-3 TGTGCCAGCAGGAGAAATAGCAATCAGCCCCAGCATTTT CASRRNSNQPQHF
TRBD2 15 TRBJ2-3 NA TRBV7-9 TGTGCCAGCAGCAAGCTAGCGGGAGTCACAGATACGCAGTATTTT CASSKLAGVTDTQYF
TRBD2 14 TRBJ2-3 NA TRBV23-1 TGCGCCAGCAGTCGGCAGCGGGAGGAGGATACGCAGTATTTT CASSRQREEDTQYF
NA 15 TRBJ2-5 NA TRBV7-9 TGTGCCAGCAGTCATAGGCTGGGACCCCAGTGGACCCAGTACTTC CASSHRLGPQWTQYF
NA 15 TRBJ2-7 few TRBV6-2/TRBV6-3 TGTGCCAGCAGTTACCCCCCCCATATCTCCTACGAGCAGTACTTC CASSYPPHISYEQYF
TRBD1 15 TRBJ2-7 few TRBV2 TGTGCCAGAACGAGGGCGGGACAGGGGGGCTACGAGCAGTACTTC CARTRAGQGGYEQYF
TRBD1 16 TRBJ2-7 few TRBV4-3 TGCGCCAGCAGCCAAGGGATCGGGACAGGAAACTACGAGCAGTACTTC CASSQGIGTGNYEQYF
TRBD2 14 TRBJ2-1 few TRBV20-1 TGCAGTGCTAGAGGACTAGCGGAGCAAAATGAGCAGTTCTTC CSARGLAEQNEQFF
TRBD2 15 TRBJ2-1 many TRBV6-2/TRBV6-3 TGTGCCAGCAGCCCAGATAGCGGGATCTACAATGAGCAGTTCTTC CASSPDSGIYNEQFF
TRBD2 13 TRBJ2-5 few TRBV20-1 TGCAGTGCTCCCGTGTCGGGGGGGCGCGTTCAGTACTTC CSAPVSGGRVQYF
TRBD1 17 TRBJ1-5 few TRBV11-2 TGTGCCAGCAGCCAGGGGTCCGGGACAGTCTACAATCAGCCCCAGCATTTT CASSQGSGTVYNQPQHF
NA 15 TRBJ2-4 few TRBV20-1 TGCAGTGCTAGAGACCCGACTATCGACAAAAACATTCAGTACTTC CSARDPTIDKNIQYF
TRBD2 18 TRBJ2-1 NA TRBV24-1 TGTGCCACCAGTGACCGAGGACTAGCGGGAGACCCCTACAATGAGCAGTTCTTC CATSDRGLAGDPYNEQFF
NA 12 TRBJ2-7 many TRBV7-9 TGTGCCAGCAGCTTAATTCTGTACGAGCAGTACTTC CASSLILYEQYF
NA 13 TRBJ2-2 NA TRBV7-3 TGTGCCAGCAGCACCTATGGCGTGGGGGAGCTGTTTTTT CASSTYGVGELFF
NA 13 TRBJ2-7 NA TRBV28 TGTGCCAGCAGTTTCGGGCCAAACTACGAGCAGTACTTC CASSFGPNYEQYF